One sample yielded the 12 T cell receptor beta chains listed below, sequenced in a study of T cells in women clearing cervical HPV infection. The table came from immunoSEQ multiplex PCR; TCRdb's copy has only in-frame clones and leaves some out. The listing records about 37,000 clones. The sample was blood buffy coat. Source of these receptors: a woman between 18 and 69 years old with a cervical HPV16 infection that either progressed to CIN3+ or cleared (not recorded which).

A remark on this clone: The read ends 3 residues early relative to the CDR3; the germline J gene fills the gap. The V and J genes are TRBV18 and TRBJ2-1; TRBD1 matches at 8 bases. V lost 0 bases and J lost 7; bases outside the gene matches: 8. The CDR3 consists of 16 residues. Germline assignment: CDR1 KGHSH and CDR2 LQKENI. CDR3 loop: CASSPPRQGMRNEQFF. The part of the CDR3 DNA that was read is TGTGCCAGCTCACCACCTCGACAGGGGATGCGGAATGAG.

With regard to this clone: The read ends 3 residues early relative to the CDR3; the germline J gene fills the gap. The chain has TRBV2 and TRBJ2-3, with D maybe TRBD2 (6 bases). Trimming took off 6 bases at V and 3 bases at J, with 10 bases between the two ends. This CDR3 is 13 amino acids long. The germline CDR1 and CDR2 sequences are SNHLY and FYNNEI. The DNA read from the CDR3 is TGTGCCAGCAGGGGGGGTTTAACAGATACG. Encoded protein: CASRGGLTDT. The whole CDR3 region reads CASRGGLTDTQYF.

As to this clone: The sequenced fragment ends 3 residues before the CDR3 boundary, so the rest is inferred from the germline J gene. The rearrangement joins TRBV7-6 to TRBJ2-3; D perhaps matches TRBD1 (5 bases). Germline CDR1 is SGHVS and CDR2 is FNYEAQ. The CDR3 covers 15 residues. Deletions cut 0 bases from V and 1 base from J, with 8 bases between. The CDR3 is CASSLAVRGTDTQYF. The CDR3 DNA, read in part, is TGTGCCAGCAGCTTAGCCGTCAGGGGCACAGATACG.

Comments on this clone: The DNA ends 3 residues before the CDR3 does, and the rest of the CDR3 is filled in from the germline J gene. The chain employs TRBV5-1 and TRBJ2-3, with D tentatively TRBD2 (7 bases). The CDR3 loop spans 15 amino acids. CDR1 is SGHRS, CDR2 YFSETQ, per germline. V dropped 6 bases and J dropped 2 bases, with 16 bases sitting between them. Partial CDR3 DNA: TGCGCCAGCACCTCTCCCGGGGGGCTCACAGATACG. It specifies CASTSPGGLTDT. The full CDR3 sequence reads CASTSPGGLTDTQYF.

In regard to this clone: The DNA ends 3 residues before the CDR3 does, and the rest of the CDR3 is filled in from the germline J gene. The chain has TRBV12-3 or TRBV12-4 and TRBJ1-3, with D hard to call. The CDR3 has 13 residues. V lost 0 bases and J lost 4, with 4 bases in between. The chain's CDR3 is CASSLALGNTIYF. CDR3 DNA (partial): TGTGCCAGCAGTTTAGCCCTAGGAAACACC.

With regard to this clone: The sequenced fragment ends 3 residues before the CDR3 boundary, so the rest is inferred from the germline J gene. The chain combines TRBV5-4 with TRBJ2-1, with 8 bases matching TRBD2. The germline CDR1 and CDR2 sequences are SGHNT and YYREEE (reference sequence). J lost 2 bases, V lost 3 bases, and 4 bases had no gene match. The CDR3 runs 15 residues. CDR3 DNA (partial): TGTGCCAGCAGCTACGGACTAGCCACCTACAATGAG. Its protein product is CASSYGLATYNE. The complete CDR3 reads CASSYGLATYNEQFF.

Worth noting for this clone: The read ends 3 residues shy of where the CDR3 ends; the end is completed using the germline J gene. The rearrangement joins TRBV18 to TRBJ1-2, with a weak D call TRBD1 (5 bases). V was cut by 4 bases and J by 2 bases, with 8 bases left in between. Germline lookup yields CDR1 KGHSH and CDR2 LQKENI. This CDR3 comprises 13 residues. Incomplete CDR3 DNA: TGTGCCAGCTCACAGACAGAAAACTATGGC. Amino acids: CASSQTENYG. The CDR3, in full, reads CASSQTENYGYTF.

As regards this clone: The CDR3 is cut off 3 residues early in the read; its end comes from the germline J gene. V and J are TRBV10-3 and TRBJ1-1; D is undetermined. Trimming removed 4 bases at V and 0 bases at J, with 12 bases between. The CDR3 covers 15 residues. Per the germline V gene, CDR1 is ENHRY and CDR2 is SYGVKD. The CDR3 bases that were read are TGTGCCATCAGTGGGGCGAGGCCCATGAACACTGAA. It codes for CAISGARPMNTE. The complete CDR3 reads CAISGARPMNTEAFF.

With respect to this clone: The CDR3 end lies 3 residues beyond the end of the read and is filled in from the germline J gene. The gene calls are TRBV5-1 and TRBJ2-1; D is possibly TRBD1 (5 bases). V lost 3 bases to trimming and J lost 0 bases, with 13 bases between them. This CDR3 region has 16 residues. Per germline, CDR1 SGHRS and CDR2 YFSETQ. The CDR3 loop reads CASSSGHRSSYNEQFF. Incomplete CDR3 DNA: TGCGCCAGCAGCTCCGGACACCGGAGCTCCTACAATGAG.

CDR3 protein: CASSWDSSYEQYF. The CDR3 bases that were read are TGCGCCAGCAGCTGGGACAGCTCCTACGAG. The rearrangement links TRBV5-1 to TRBJ2-7, with 7 bases that match TRBD1. Read sequence stops 3 residues before the CDR3 end, and the germline J gene provides the missing end. Germline values: CDR1 SGHRS, CDR2 YFSETQ. The CDR3 loop spans 13 amino acids. With V trimmed by 3 bases and J by 0 bases, 0 bases remained unmatched.

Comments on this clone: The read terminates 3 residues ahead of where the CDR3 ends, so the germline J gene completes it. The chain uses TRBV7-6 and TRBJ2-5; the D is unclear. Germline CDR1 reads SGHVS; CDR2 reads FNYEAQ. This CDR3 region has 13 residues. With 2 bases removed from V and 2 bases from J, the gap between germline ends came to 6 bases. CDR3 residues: CASSLLLQETQYF. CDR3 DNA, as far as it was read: TGTGCCAGCAGCTTACTGTTACAAGAGACC.

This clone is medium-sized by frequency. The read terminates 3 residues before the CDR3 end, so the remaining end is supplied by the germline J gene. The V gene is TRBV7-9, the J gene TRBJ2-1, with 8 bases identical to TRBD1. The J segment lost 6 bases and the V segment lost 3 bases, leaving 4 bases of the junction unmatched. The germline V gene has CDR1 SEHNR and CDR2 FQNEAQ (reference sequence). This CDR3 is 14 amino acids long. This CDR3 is CASSFGQGGNEQFF. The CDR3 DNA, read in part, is TGTGCCAGCAGCTTCGGACAGGGTGGCAATGAG.